This T cell receptor (beta chain) was identified during a study of T cell changes during pregnancy in multiple sclerosis. This clone was detected only once. Germline values: CDR1 SGHDT, CDR2 YYEEEE. The CDR3 consists of 15 residues. Unmatched junction bases numbered 6, after V lost 5 bases and J lost 1 base. The repertoire was sequenced with immunoSEQ multiplex PCR; TCRdb's copy has only in-frame clones and lacks some. The data hold about 50,000 clones, with roughly 90% observed a single time. This TCR was sampled from a female donor with multiple sclerosis, enrolled in a pregnancy study. The sequencing used CD4+ T cells from peripheral blood mononuclear cells, collected after pregnancy. The chain uses TRBV5-6 and TRBJ2-5; 9 bases map to TRBD1. This CDR3 is CASRWDRVPQETQYF. As DNA, the CDR3 is TGTGCCAGCAGGTGGGACAGGGTCCCCCAAGAGACCCAGTACTTC.